This TCR beta chain was identified during a study of shared clonotypes between healthy human individuals. As for the study in general: Plates per donor: three CD4 naive, three CD4 memory, two CD8 naive, one CD8 memory.

Study-level results: With a handful of donors compared, around 5.4% of naive CD4 clonotypes were shared.

V dropped 4 bases and J dropped 5; count of bases not matched to a gene: 9. CDR1 and CDR2 (germline): SGHRS, YFSETQ. The length of the CDR3 is 16 residues. A remark on this clone: Its antigen is undetermined.

The test was conducted at deep level. This table comes from immunoSEQ multiplex PCR, and its TCRdb copy is limited to in-frame clones, with some not included. The sample holds roughly 650,000 clones, approximately 96% seen once. Naivety among CD8 cells was defined by CD45RO negativity and positive CCR7 selection, thereby excluding terminally differentiated effector memory CD45RA+ cells. Adult Caucasians living in Nashville, Tennessee made up all of the donors. The chain has TRBV5-1 and TRBJ2-3, with TRBD1 identical over 11 bases. This sequence originates from a woman in her 30s in good health. Sequenced: naive CD8+ T cells sorted from blood. The CDR3 sequence is CASSGPGTGGIDTQYF. DNA of the CDR3: TGCGCCAGCAGCGGGCCCGGGACAGGGGGAATAGATACGCAGTATTTT.